Listed here are 30 T cell receptor beta chains from one sample, sequenced in a study of control samples from healthy donors and cancer patients. The protocol was immunoSEQ multiplex PCR, while the TCRdb copy is restricted to in-frame clones and leaves out a portion. The table has about 95,000 clones, approximately 93% seen once. The sequencing input was blood. These receptors originate from a woman under 40 in good health.

This chain connects TRBV6-5 to TRBJ1-3; no firm D call. Deletions cut 2 bases from V and 1 base from J, with 6 bases between. The CDR3 sequence is 14 residues long. Per germline, CDR1 MNHEY and CDR2 SVGAGI. Written as DNA, the CDR3 is TGTGCCAGCAGTTACATAGGGTCTGGAAACACCATATATTTT. It encodes CASSYIGSGNTIYF.

The chain couples TRBV12-3 or TRBV12-4 to TRBJ2-2; no clear D. This CDR3 has 13 amino acids. The V gene lost 8 bases and the J gene lost 5 bases, with 12 bases spanning the gap. CDR3 nucleotide sequence: TGTGCCAGCGGCCCCGCTCGGACCGGGGAGCTGTTTTTT. Amino acids: CASGPARTGELFF.

This rearrangement joins TRBV6-5 to TRBJ1-4; D gene uncertain. The ends were cut back, 0 bases at V and 7 bases at J, with 3 bases in the middle. CDR1 is MNHEY, CDR2 SVGAGI, per germline. This CDR3 comprises 12 residues. CDR3 DNA: TGTGCCAGCAGTTACTCCGGTGAAAAACTGTTTTTT. Translating gives CASSYSGEKLFF.

The chain combines TRBV6-1 with TRBJ1-2, with a weak D call TRBD1 (5 bases). Germline V gene data show CDR1 as MNHNS and CDR2 as SASEGT. V was clipped by 2 bases and J by 4 bases, with 14 bases between them. The CDR3 extends over 15 amino acids. This CDR3 is CASSEHPRGLYGYTF. CDR3 bases: TGTGCCAGCAGTGAACATCCACGGGGCCTCTATGGCTACACCTTC.

The J gene is TRBJ2-5, the V gene TRBV18; either TRBD1 or TRBD2 may supply D (5 bases each). CDR3 length: 13 amino acids. Germline V gene data show CDR1 as KGHSH and CDR2 as LQKENI. The germline V and J ends were trimmed by 5 bases and 1 base, with 8 bases remaining between them. CDR3 sequence reads: CASSGTVQETQYF. DNA of the CDR3: TGTGCCAGCTCAGGGACGGTCCAAGAGACCCAGTACTTC.

The V call is TRBV5-4, the J call TRBJ2-5; TRBD2 matches 12 bases. CDR1 SGHNT and CDR2 YYREEE come from the germline V gene (reference sequence). Trimming at V came to 4 bases and at J to 2 bases, leaving 3 bases not matched to a gene. There are 15 residues in the CDR3. The CDR3 sequence is CASSPGLAGQETQYF. CDR3 in DNA: TGTGCCAGCAGCCCTGGACTAGCGGGACAAGAGACCCAGTACTTC.

The rearrangement joins TRBV28 to TRBJ2-1; D ambiguous. V lost 3 bases, J lost 9 bases, and 24 bases lay in between. Germline V gene lookup returns CDR1 MDHEN and CDR2 SYDVKM. There are 17 residues in the CDR3. CDR3 bases: TGTGCCAGCAGTTTTATCGCCGGGTTAGCCCCTTCAGGTGAGCAGTTCTTC. Amino acid sequence: CASSFIAGLAPSGEQFF. The full variable domain, with the rest looked up from reference TRBV28 and TRBJ2-1, is DVKVTQSSRYLVKRTGEKVFLECVQDMDHENMFWYRQDPGLGLRLIYFSYDVKMKEKGDIPEGYSVSREKKERFSLILESASTNQTSMYLCASSFIAGLAPSGEQFFGPGTRLTVL.

The chain employs TRBV5-8 and TRBJ2-7; 10 bases line up with TRBD1. V trimming: 4 bases; J trimming: 3 bases; junction bases outside the gene matches: 7. Germline CDR1 reads SGHTS; CDR2 reads YDEGEE. This CDR3 has 15 amino acids. This chain's CDR3 is CASSVTGTGVYEQYF. The CDR3 nucleotides read TGTGCCAGCAGCGTAACCGGGACAGGGGTCTACGAGCAGTACTTC.

The V call is TRBV2, the J call TRBJ1-6; 7 bases agree with TRBD1. V lost 3 bases, J lost 10 bases, and 6 bases stayed unmatched. CDR3 size: 14 residues. Germline-derived CDR1 and CDR2 are SNHLY and FYNNEI. The CDR3 loop reads CASSDARGRSPLHF. For the CDR3, the DNA is TGTGCCAGCAGTGATGCCAGGGGGAGGTCACCCCTCCACTTT.

The chain employs TRBV18 and TRBJ1-5, with 7 bases that match TRBD1. V dropped 6 bases and J dropped 8; count of bases not matched to a gene: 13. Per the germline V gene, CDR1 is KGHSH and CDR2 is LQKENI. The CDR3 has 15 residues. The CDR3 nucleotides read TGTGCCAGCTCCGACTGGGGACAGCACATCAAGCCCCAGCATTTT. Its translation: CASSDWGQHIKPQHF.

The chain has TRBV6-1 and TRBJ1-1; no definite D call. V gave up 1 base and J gave up 1 base, with 10 bases separating them. The germline V gene has CDR1 MNHNS and CDR2 SASEGT. The CDR3 runs to 15 residues. The CDR3 DNA follows: TGTGCCAGCAGTGAAGGGAGTTGGGGGAACACTGAAGCTTTCTTT. This codes for CASSEGSWGNTEAFF.

The chain employs TRBV29-1 and TRBJ2-5; perhaps TRBD2 as D (6 bases). V lost 6 bases to trimming and J lost 4 bases, with 12 bases between them. The CDR3 has 12 amino acids. Germline V gives CDR1 SQVTM, CDR2 ANQGSEA. The CDR3 DNA sequence: TGCAGCGTCGCTGGCGGGGCAGAGACCCAGTACTTC. This gives the protein CSVAGGAETQYF.

This chain connects TRBV6-5 to TRBJ2-7; D is possibly TRBD1 or TRBD2 (6 bases each). This CDR3 is 15 amino acids long. CDR1 and CDR2 from the germline V gene are MNHEY and SVGAGI. Between the trimmed V and J ends, which lost 2 bases and 6 bases, there was a span of 17 bases. The chain's CDR3 is CASSYTLGRGGEQYF. The CDR3 region has the DNA TGTGCCAGCAGTTACACCCTGGGCAGGGGAGGCGAGCAGTACTTC.

The chain couples TRBV6-1 to TRBJ1-6; D gene unclear. CDR1 and CDR2 from the germline V gene are MNHNS and SASEGT. V shed 1 base and J shed 4 bases, with 11 bases lying between them. This CDR3 has 16 residues. CDR3 sequence (DNA): TGTGCCAGCAGTGAAGGACCGGGATTGTATAATTCACCCCTCCACTTT. Its protein is CASSEGPGLYNSPLHF.

This chain joins TRBV3-1 (or the pseudogene TRBV3-2) and TRBJ2-3, with D tentatively TRBD1 (6 bases). The length of the CDR3 is 16 residues. Germline-derived CDR1 and CDR2 are LGHDT and YNNKEL (reference sequence). The V end was cut by 4 bases, the J end by 4 bases, with 18 bases between. The CDR3 DNA sequence: TGTGCCAGCAGCCTAGTTACAGGGATGAAGGCAGATACGCAGTATTTT. Protein product: CASSLVTGMKADTQYF.

J is TRBJ1-1 and V is TRBV3-1 (or the pseudogene TRBV3-2); 8 bases are a match to TRBD1. The junction had 8 bases not matched to a gene; V was cut back by 1 base and J by 4 bases. The CDR3 consists of 16 residues. Germline-derived CDR1 and CDR2 are LGHDT and YNNKEL (reference sequence). The CDR3 sequence is CASSQALRQGSTEAFF. In DNA, the CDR3 is TGTGCCAGCAGCCAAGCCCTTCGACAGGGGAGCACTGAAGCTTTCTTT.

This clone came up once. The chain carries TRBV11-2 and TRBJ1-1; D ambiguous. Germline CDR1 and CDR2: SGHAT and FQNNGV. CDR3 length: 14 amino acids. Trimming removed 0 bases from V and 4 bases from J, with 9 bases in between. DNA of the CDR3: TGTGCCAGCAGCTTAGAGGGCCTTCTCACTGAAGCTTTCTTT. Amino acid sequence: CASSLEGLLTEAFF.

V is TRBV5-4 and J is TRBJ2-5; maybe TRBD2 (5 bases). Trimming pared 4 bases from V and 1 base from J, leaving 11 bases between. The CDR3 has 14 residues. CDR1 is SGHNT, CDR2 YYREEE, per germline (reference sequence). The CDR3 is CASSPPGVQETQYF. Here the CDR3 DNA reads TGTGCCAGCAGCCCGCCCGGGGTCCAAGAGACCCAGTACTTC.

V is TRBV11-2 and J is TRBJ1-1, with TRBD1 as a possible D gene (5 bases). Germline lookup yields CDR1 SGHAT and CDR2 FQNNGV. V was shortened by 3 bases and J by 4 bases, with 18 bases between the two germline ends. The CDR3 is made up of 16 amino acids. The CDR3 nucleotides are TGTGCCAGCAGCTTTCCCCGGGACCGACGGCGCACTGAAGCTTTCTTT. Translating gives CASSFPRDRRRTEAFF.

The chain combines TRBV7-9 with TRBJ1-2, with D maybe TRBD1 (6 bases). Trimming took 7 bases from V and 2 from J, leaving 14 bases between them. Germline V CDR1 and CDR2: SEHNR, FQNEAQ (reference sequence). This CDR3 contains 14 residues. The CDR3 DNA is TGTGCCAGCAACGCAGGGGCCGGGAACTATGGCTACACCTTC. Protein sequence: CASNAGAGNYGYTF.

This sequence joins TRBV6-5 and TRBJ1-1; possibly TRBD1 for D (6 bases). The CDR3 totals 13 residues. V was trimmed by 7 bases and J by 3 bases, leaving 12 bases between them. CDR1 and CDR2 from the germline V gene are MNHEY and SVGAGI. For the CDR3, the DNA is TGTGCCAGCACTATACAGGGAGACACTGAAGCTTTCTTT. This translates into CASTIQGDTEAFF.

The chain employs TRBV2 and TRBJ1-4, with 11 bases identical to TRBD1. The junction had 4 bases not matched to a gene; V was cut back by 8 bases and J by 8 bases. The germline CDR1 and CDR2 sequences are SNHLY and FYNNEI. This CDR3 is built from 13 residues. CDR3 in DNA: TGTGCCAGCGGAGGACAGGGGGCCGAAAAACTGTTTTTT. This codes for CASGGQGAEKLFF.

The chain uses TRBV18 and TRBJ2-7; no definite D call. The CDR3 has 14 residues. Trimming shortened V by 2 bases and J by 2 bases, and 10 bases separated the two germline ends. Germline CDR1 is KGHSH and CDR2 is LQKENI. The CDR3 region is CASSPVGVAYEQYF. The CDR3 DNA reads TGTGCCAGCTCACCAGTCGGAGTGGCCTACGAGCAGTACTTC.

By sample share, this clone is medium-sized. This chain connects TRBV4-1 to TRBJ1-2; 8 bases line up with TRBD1. V shed 3 bases, J shed 0 bases, and the junction held 6 bases outside the gene matches. The CDR3 is 16 amino acids. Looked up from germline, CDR1 is MGHRA and CDR2 is YSYEKL. CDR3: CASSQAGTGSNYGYTF. CDR3 in DNA: TGCGCCAGCAGCCAGGCCGGGACAGGATCTAACTATGGCTACACCTTC.

This chain joins TRBV5-1 and TRBJ1-1; 8 bases are shared with TRBD1. This CDR3 region has 17 residues. Germline values: CDR1 SGHRS, CDR2 YFSETQ. V dropped 3 bases and J dropped 4; count of bases not matched to a gene: 14. CDR3 in amino acids: CASSSQGARQIATEAFF. The CDR3 DNA reads TGCGCCAGCAGCTCTCAGGGGGCGCGTCAGATAGCCACTGAAGCTTTCTTT.

The chain recombines TRBV3-1 (or the pseudogene TRBV3-2) with TRBJ1-1, with D hard to call. Germline loops: CDR1 LGHDT, CDR2 YNNKEL (reference sequence). The V and J ends lost 1 base and 11 bases respectively, with 11 bases between them. CDR3 size: 12 residues. The DNA for the CDR3 is TGTGCCAGCAGCCAAGGACGTCTTGGGGCTTTCTTT. It codes for CASSQGRLGAFF.

The chain carries TRBV2 and TRBJ1-1; D not certain. CDR1 SNHLY and CDR2 FYNNEI come from the germline V gene. The CDR3 spans 15 residues. V shed 0 bases and J shed 0 bases, with 8 bases lying between them. The CDR3, as DNA: TGTGCCAGCAGTGAAGCAGAACGGATGAACACTGAAGCTTTCTTT. Translating gives CASSEAERMNTEAFF.

The chain employs TRBV28 and TRBJ2-3; TRBD2 agrees at 10 bases. V was pared by 4 bases and J by 1 base, with 5 bases of the junction left unmatched. The V gene's germline CDR1 is MDHEN and CDR2 SYDVKM. The CDR3 totals 16 residues. The CDR3 nucleotides read TGTGCCAGCAGTTCCCTAGCGGGGGAGGGCACAGATACGCAGTATTTT. Its translation: CASSSLAGEGTDTQYF.

The chain links TRBV9 to TRBJ1-1, with D perhaps TRBD1 (6 bases). The CDR3 has 15 residues. Trimming pared 0 bases from V and 3 bases from J, leaving 12 bases between. The germline V gene has CDR1 SGDLS and CDR2 YYNGEE. The CDR3, as DNA: TGTGCCAGCAGCGTAGGGACAGACCAACACACTGAAGCTTTCTTT. Protein: CASSVGTDQHTEAFF.

This clone was recorded only once. This chain joins TRBV20-1 and TRBJ2-2; the D call may be TRBD1 or TRBD2 (6 bases each). Trimming removed 3 bases at V and 4 bases at J, with 18 bases between. Germline loops: CDR1 DFQATT, CDR2 SNEGSKA (reference sequence). This CDR3 has 16 amino acids. The CDR3 coding sequence is TGCAGTGCTAGTGGGGGCGGGACTTCATTCACCGGGGAGCTGTTTTTT. The encoded protein is CSASGGGTSFTGELFF.